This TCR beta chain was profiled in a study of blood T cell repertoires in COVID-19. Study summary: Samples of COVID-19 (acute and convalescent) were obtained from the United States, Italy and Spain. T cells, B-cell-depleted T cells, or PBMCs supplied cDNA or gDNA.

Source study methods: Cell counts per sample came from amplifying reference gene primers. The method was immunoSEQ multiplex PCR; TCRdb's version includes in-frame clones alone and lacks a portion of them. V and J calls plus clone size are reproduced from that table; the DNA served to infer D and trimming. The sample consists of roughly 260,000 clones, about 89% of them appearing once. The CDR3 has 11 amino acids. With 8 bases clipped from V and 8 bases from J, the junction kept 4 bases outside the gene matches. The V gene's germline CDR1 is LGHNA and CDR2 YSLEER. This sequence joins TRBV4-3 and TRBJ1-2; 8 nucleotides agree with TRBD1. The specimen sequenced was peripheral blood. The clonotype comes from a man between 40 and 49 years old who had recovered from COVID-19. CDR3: CASGSGGGYTF. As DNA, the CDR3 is TGCGCCAGCGGTTCAGGGGGCGGCTACACCTTC.